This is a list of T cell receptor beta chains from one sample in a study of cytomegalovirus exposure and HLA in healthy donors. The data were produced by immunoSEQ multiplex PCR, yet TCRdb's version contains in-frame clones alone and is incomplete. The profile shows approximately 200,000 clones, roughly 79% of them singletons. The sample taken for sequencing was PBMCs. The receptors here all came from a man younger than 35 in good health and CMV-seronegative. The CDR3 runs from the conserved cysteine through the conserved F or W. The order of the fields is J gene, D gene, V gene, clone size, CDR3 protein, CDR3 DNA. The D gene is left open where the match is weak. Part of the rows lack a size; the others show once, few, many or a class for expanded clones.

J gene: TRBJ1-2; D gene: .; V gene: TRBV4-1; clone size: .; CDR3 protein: CASSQERGGNYGYTF; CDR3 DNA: TGCGCCAGCAGCCAAGAAAGGGGCGGCAACTATGGCTACACCTTC
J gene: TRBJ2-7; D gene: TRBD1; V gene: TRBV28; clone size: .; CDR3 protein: CASSRPRDSAYEQYF; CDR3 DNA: TGTGCCAGCAGTCGGCCTCGGGACAGCGCCTACGAGCAGTACTTC
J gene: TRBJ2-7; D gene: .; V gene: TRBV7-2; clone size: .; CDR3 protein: CASSSYTSYEQYF; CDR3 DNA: TGTGCCAGCAGCTCCTATACCTCCTACGAGCAGTACTTC
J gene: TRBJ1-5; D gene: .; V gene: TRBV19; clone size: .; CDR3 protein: CASSTTNFPQPQHF; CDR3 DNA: TGTGCCAGTAGTACCACTAATTTCCCCCAGCCCCAGCATTTT
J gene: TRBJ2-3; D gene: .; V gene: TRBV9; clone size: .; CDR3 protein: CASTDERTASTDTQYF; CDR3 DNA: TGTGCCAGCACCGATGAGAGGACAGCTAGCACAGATACGCAGTATTTT
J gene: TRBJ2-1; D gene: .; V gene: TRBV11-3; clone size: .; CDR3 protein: CASSLGDTSGGNEQFF; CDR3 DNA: TGTGCCAGCAGCTTAGGGGACACCTCGGGCGGCAATGAGCAGTTCTTC
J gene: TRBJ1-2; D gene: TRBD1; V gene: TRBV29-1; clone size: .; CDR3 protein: CSGGTGGDGYTF; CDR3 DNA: TGCAGCGGCGGGACAGGGGGTGATGGCTACACCTTC
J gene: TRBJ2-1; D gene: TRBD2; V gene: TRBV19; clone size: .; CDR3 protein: CASSIDPRTSGRYVDEQFF; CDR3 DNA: TGTGCCAGTAGTATAGATCCTCGGACTAGCGGGAGATATGTAGATGAGCAGTTCTTC
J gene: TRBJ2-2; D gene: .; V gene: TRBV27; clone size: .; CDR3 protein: CASTLAGGTGELFF; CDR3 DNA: TGTGCCAGCACCCTGGCGGGTGGGACCGGGGAGCTGTTTTTT
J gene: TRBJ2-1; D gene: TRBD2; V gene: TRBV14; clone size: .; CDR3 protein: CASSQAGWRGAINNEQFF; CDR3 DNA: TGTGCCAGCAGCCAAGCAGGGTGGCGGGGGGCGATAAACAATGAGCAGTTCTTC
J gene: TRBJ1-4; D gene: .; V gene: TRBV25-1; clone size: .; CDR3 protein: CASSDHGGYQEKLFF; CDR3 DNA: TGTGCCAGCAGTGATCACGGGGGGTATCAGGAAAAACTGTTTTTT
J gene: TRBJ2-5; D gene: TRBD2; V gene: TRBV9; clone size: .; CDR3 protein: CASSVDSGGPQETQYF; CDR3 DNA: TGTGCCAGCAGCGTAGATAGCGGGGGGCCACAAGAGACCCAGTACTTC
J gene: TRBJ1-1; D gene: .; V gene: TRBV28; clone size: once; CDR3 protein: CASSQRRIGDTEAFF; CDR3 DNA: TGTGCCAGCAGCCAACGCAGGATAGGGGACACTGAAGCTTTCTTT
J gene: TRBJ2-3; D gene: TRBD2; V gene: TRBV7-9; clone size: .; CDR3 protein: CASSLGLAETDTQYF; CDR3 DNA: TGTGCCAGCAGCCTGGGACTAGCGGAGACAGATACGCAGTATTTT
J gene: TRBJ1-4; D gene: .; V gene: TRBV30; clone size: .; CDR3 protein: CAWSVGAAGEKLFF; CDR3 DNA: TGTGCCTGGAGTGTAGGCGCAGCGGGAGAAAAACTGTTTTTT
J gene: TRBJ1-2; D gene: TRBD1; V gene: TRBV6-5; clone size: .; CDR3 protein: CASSFTRDLTGYGYTF; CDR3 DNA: TGTGCCAGCAGTTTCACCCGGGACCTGACAGGGTATGGCTACACCTTC
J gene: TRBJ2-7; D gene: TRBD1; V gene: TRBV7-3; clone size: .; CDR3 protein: CASSLDRVAEQYF; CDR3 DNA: TGTGCCAGCAGCCTAGACAGGGTGGCCGAGCAGTACTTC
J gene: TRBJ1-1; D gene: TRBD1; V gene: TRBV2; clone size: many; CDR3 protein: CASRKDRGHPEAFF; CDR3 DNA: TGTGCCAGCCGGAAGGACAGGGGGCACCCTGAAGCTTTCTTT
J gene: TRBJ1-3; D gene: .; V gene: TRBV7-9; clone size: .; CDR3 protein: CASSLYGLGGRARNTIYF; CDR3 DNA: TGTGCCAGCAGCTTATACGGGCTGGGTGGCAGGGCGAGAAACACCATATATTTT
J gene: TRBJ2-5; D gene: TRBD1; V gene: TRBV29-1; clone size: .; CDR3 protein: CSVEVRQGVGEGQETQYF; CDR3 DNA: TGCAGCGTTGAAGTTCGGCAGGGGGTGGGAGAGGGGCAAGAGACCCAGTACTTC
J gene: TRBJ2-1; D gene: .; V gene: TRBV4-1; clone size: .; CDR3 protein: CASSQEPGHNEQFF; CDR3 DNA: TGCGCCAGCAGCCAAGAGCCAGGTCACAATGAGCAGTTCTTC
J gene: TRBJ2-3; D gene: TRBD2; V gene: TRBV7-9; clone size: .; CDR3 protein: CASSTTSGGNTQYF; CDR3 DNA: TGTGCCAGCAGCACGACTAGCGGGGGGAATACGCAGTATTTT
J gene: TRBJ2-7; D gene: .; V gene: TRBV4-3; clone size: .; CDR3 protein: CASSVRGASYEQYF; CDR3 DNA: TGCGCCAGCAGCGTCCGGGGGGCCTCCTACGAGCAGTACTTC
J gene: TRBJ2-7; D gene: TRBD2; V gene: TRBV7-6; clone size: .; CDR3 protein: CASSLSAGGPGFYYEQYF; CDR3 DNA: TGTGCCAGCAGCTTATCGGCGGGAGGGCCGGGGTTTTACTACGAGCAGTACTTC
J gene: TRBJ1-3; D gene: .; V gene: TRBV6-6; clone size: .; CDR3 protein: CASSYRPSGGNTIYF; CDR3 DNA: TGTGCCAGCAGTTATCGGCCCTCCGGGGGAAACACCATATATTTT
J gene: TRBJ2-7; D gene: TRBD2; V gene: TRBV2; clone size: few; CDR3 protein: CASSAPTPGTSGGEQYF; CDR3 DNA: TGTGCCAGCAGTGCCCCCACCCCCGGGACTAGCGGGGGAGAGCAGTACTTC
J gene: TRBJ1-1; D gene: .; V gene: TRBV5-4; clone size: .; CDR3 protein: CASSHPGGGSGTEAFF; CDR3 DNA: TGTGCCAGCAGCCACCCCGGGGGGGGCTCTGGCACTGAAGCTTTCTTT
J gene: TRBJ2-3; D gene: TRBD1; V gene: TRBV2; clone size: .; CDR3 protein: CASSATGVVTDTQYF; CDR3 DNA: TGTGCCAGCAGTGCTACAGGGGTGGTTACAGATACGCAGTATTTT
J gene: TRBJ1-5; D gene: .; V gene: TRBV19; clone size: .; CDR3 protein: CASTRGAGRNQPQHF; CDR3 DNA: TGTGCCAGTACCCGAGGGGCAGGGAGGAATCAGCCCCAGCATTTT
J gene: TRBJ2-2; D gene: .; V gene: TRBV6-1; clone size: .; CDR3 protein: CASIRLAGELFF; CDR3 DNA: TGTGCCAGCATTAGACTTGCCGGGGAGCTGTTTTTT
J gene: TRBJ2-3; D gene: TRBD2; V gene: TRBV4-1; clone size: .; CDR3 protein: CASSQLLAGAFTDTQYF; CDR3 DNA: TGCGCCAGCAGCCAATTGTTAGCGGGGGCCTTCACAGATACGCAGTATTTT
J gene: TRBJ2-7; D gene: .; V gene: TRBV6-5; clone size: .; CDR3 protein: CASRDDRDTSYEQYF; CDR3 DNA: TGTGCCAGCAGAGATGATAGGGACACCTCCTACGAGCAGTACTTC
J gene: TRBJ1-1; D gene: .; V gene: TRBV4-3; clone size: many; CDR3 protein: CASSQDFYREAFF; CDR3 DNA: TGCGCCAGCAGCCAAGATTTCTACAGGGAAGCTTTCTTT
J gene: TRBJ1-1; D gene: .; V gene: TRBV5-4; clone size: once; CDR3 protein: CASSELQAAGTEAFF; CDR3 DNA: TGTGCCAGCAGCGAGCTACAGGCGGCAGGCACTGAAGCTTTCTTT
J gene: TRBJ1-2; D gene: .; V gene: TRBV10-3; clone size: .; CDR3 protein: CAISVQGADYGYTF; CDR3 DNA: TGTGCCATCAGTGTGCAGGGTGCGGACTATGGCTACACCTTC
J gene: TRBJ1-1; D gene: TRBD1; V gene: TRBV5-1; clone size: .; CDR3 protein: CASSLAGTATEAFF; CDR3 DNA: TGCGCCAGCAGCTTGGCCGGGACAGCCACTGAAGCTTTCTTT
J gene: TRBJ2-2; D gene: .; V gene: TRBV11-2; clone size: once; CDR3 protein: CASSPLGGTGELFF; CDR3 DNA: TGTGCCAGCAGCCCTCTAGGTGGGACCGGGGAGCTGTTTTTT
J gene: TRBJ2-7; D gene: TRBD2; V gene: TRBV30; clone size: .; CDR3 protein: CAWSVLAGGYEQYF; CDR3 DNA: TGTGCCTGGAGTGTTCTAGCGGGAGGCTACGAGCAGTACTTC
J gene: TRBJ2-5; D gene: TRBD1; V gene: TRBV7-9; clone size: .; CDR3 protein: CASSLVRGTGDKKETQYF; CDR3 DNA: TGTGCCAGCAGCTTAGTACGCGGGACAGGGGACAAGAAAGAGACCCAGTACTTC
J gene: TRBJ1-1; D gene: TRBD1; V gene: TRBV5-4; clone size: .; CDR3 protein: CASSSWTGGNTEAFF; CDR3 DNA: TGTGCCAGCAGCTCCTGGACAGGCGGGAACACTGAAGCTTTCTTT
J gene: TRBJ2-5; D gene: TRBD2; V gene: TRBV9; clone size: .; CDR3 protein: CASSVGVAGETQYF; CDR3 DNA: TGTGCCAGCAGCGTAGGAGTAGCGGGAGAGACCCAGTACTTC